This T cell receptor beta chain appears in the sequencing data of a study of T cell responses to AZD1222 COVID-19 vaccine. This clone was observed a few times. Germline CDR1 SGDLS, CDR2 YYNGEE. Unmatched junction bases numbered 3, after V lost 3 bases and J lost 6 bases. This CDR3 comprises 14 residues. The assay was immunoSEQ multiplex PCR, and TCRdb's table has in-frame clones only and misses some. This repertoire shows about 90,000 clones, around 89% found once; its top ten account for 12%. This clonotype originated in an adult who received the AZD1222 COVID-19 vaccine. Specimen: peripheral blood, collected 28 days after the second AZD1222 dose. V gene TRBV9 combines with J gene TRBJ1-6; 7 positions match TRBD1. CDR3 bases: TGTGCCAGCAGCGGGGGACAGTTTAATTCACCCCTCCACTTT. Protein: CASSGGQFNSPLHF.